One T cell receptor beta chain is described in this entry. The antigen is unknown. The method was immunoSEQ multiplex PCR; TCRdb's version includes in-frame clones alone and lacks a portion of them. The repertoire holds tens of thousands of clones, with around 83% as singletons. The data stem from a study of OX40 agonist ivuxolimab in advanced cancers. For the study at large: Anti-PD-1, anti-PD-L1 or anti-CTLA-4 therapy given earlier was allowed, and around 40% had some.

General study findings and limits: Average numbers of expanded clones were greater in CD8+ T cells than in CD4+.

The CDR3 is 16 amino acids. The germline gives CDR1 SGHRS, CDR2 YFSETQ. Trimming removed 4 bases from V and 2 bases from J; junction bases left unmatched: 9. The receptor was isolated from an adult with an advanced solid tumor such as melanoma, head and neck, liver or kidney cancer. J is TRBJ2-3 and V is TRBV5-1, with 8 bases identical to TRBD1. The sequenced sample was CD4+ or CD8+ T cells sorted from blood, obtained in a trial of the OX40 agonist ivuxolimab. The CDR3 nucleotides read TGCGCCAGCAGCCCAGGCAGACAGGGGTCCACAGATACGCAGTATTTT. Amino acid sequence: CASSPGRQGSTDTQYF.